Below, 28 T cell receptor beta chains from the same sample are listed, as sequenced in a study of T cells after yellow fever vaccination. Each CDR3 protein is one row after TCRdb ran MiXCR on the 5' RACE reads. This table holds about 550,000 distinct CDR3 sequences, 15% to 20% found once. Sequencing was performed on PBMCs, taken 15 days after the yellow fever booster vaccination. The receptors come from a man younger than 40 who received the YFV17D yellow fever vaccine.

In this sample, this clonotype turned up a few times. CDR3 coding DNA: TGCAGTGCTAGACCCGGGCTCGGTGATACGCAGTATTTT. This sequence encodes CSARPGLGDTQYF. This chain connects TRBV20-1 to TRBJ2-3, with unresolved D. The germline CDR1 and CDR2 sequences are DFQATT and SNEGSKA (reference sequence). The germline V and J ends were trimmed by 2 bases and 6 bases, with 12 bases remaining between them. CDR3 length: 13 amino acids.

The table lists this clonotype with many counts. The genes are TRBV5-1 and TRBJ2-3; D gene ambiguous. The germline CDR1 and CDR2 sequences are SGHRS and YFSETQ. The germline V and J ends were trimmed by 5 bases and 2 bases, with 9 bases remaining between them. CDR3 length: 13 residues. CDR3 sequence reads: CASSRQNTDTQYF. Here the CDR3 DNA reads TGCGCCAGCAGTAGACAAAACACAGATACGCAGTATTTT.

This clonotype appeared many times. V and J are TRBV20-1 and TRBJ2-4, with D possibly matching TRBD1 (5 bases). The V and J ends lost 0 bases and 2 bases respectively, with 14 bases between them. CDR3 length: 16 amino acids. The germline CDR1 and CDR2 sequences are DFQATT and SNEGSKA (reference sequence). CDR3 in DNA: TGCAGTGCTAGAGATCAGGGAACGAAGACCAAAAACATTCAGTACTTC. Its translation: CSARDQGTKTKNIQYF.

This clonotype was seen a handful of times. The CDR3 sequence is CASGPRGVGATDTQYF. The CDR3 bases are TGTGCCAGCGGACCCCGAGGGGTTGGGGCCACAGATACGCAGTATTTT. The genes are TRBV6-1 and TRBJ2-3, with D perhaps TRBD1 or TRBD2 (5 bases each). With 8 bases removed from V and 2 bases from J, the gap between germline ends came to 20 bases. The CDR3 runs 16 residues. Germline CDR1 and CDR2: MNHNS and SASEGT.

At least ten counts were recorded for this clonotype. The rearrangement links TRBV5-1 to TRBJ2-3; 9 nucleotides agree with TRBD2. Germline lookup yields CDR1 SGHRS and CDR2 YFSETQ. The CDR3 spans 18 residues. J was trimmed by 0 bases and V by 3 bases; bases with no gene match: 11. CDR3 coding DNA: TGCGCCAGCAGCTCGGGTAGCGGGAGTCGGTTGAGCACAGATACGCAGTATTTT. Translating it yields CASSSGSGSRLSTDTQYF.

As for this clonotype: One end of the junction fails to match germline, which may point to a read error. The gene calls are TRBV12-3 or TRBV12-4 and TRBJ2-1; D is possibly TRBD2 (7 bases). This CDR3 is built from 16 residues. Here the CDR3 reads CASSPGGSSSYNDQFF. The DNA of the CDR3 is TGTGCCAGCAGCCCGGGGGGCTCGAGCTCCTACAATGATCAGTTCTTC.

CDR3 sequence reads: CASSFGLDSTDTQYF. CDR3 nucleotide sequence: TGTGCCAGCAGTTTTGGGTTGGATAGCACAGATACGCAGTATTTT. V and J are TRBV12-3 or TRBV12-4 and TRBJ2-3; D unclear. The CDR3 is 15 amino acids. V was cut by 3 bases and J by 0 bases, with 10 bases left in between.

This clonotype has just a few counts. This rearrangement joins TRBV24-1 to TRBJ2-2; D gene ambiguous. V lost 9 bases and J 6 bases, leaving 10 bases between the germline ends. This CDR3 spans 12 amino acids. Germline CDR1 reads KGHDR; CDR2 reads SFDVKD. The CDR3 loop is CATALASGELFF. For the CDR3, the DNA is TGTGCCACCGCCTTAGCCTCCGGGGAGCTGTTTTTT.

This clonotype was detected ten times or more. This sequence joins TRBV7-9 and TRBJ2-3; TRBD2 matches 7 bases. There are 16 residues in the CDR3. With 5 bases clipped from V and 2 bases from J, the junction kept 10 bases outside the gene matches. Germline values: CDR1 SEHNR, CDR2 FQNEAQ (reference sequence). The CDR3 region is CASSPWGGASTDTQYF. The CDR3 coding sequence is TGTGCCAGCAGCCCATGGGGAGGGGCCTCCACAGATACGCAGTATTTT. The whole variable domain, filled in from reference TRBV7-9 and TRBJ2-3, reads DTGVSQNPRHKITKRGQNVTFRCDPISEHNRLYWYRQTLGQGPEFLTYFQNEAQLEKSRLLSDRFSAERPKGSFSTLEIQRTEQGDSAMYLCASSPWGGASTDTQYFGPGTRLTVL.

The J gene is TRBJ2-2, the V gene TRBV6-1, with 7 bases matching TRBD1. CDR3 length: 16 amino acids. CDR1 is MNHNS and CDR2 is SASEGT in the germline V gene. Germline trimming cut 6 bases from V and 7 bases from J; bases unmatched to any gene: 14. The CDR3 coding sequence is TGTGCCAGCAGCCTCGGACAGGACCCGGGGATCGGGGAGCTGTTTTTT. Its protein product is CASSLGQDPGIGELFF.

This sequence joins TRBV29-1 and TRBJ2-5; 9 bases match TRBD2. V was pared by 7 bases and J by 2 bases, with 8 bases of the junction left unmatched. The CDR3 contains 14 residues. The germline gives CDR1 SQVTM, CDR2 ANQGSEA. The CDR3, as DNA: TGCAGCGGAACCGGGACTAGCAGACAAGAGACCCAGTACTTC. Its translation: CSGTGTSRQETQYF. Complete variable domain (other parts from reference TRBV29-1 and TRBJ2-5): SAVISQKPSRDICQRGTSLTIQCQVDSQVTMMFWYRQQPGQSLTLIATANQGSEATYESGFVIDKFPISRPNLTFSTLTVSNMSPEDSSIYLCSGTGTSRQETQYFGPGTRLLVL.

V gene TRBV4-2 combines with J gene TRBJ1-6; the D gene is possibly TRBD1 (6 bases). Between the trimmed V and J ends, which lost 0 bases and 8 bases, there was a span of 11 bases. Germline V gene lookup returns CDR1 LGHNA and CDR2 YNFKEQ. The CDR3 has 15 amino acids. CDR3 region: CASSQEGAVDSPLHF. CDR3 DNA sequence: TGTGCCAGCAGCCAAGAGGGGGCCGTAGATTCACCCCTCCACTTT.

V is TRBV20-1 and J is TRBJ2-3; 9 nucleotides align to TRBD2. Germline CDR1 and CDR2: DFQATT and SNEGSKA (reference sequence). This CDR3 region has 15 residues. The trim removed 6 bases at V and 0 bases at J, leaving 7 bases unmatched. The CDR3 is CSATLLAGSTDTQYF. The CDR3 nucleotides are TGCAGTGCCACACTTCTAGCGGGAAGCACAGATACGCAGTATTTT.

This clonotype was found a few times. The V and J genes are TRBV12-3 or TRBV12-4 and TRBJ1-1; no definite D call. The germline V and J ends were trimmed by 1 base and 4 bases, with 13 bases remaining between them. This CDR3 comprises 15 residues. CDR3 sequence reads: CASSLGWTVGTEAFF. The CDR3 nucleotides read TGTGCCAGCAGTTTAGGGTGGACGGTTGGCACTGAAGCTTTCTTT.

This clonotype occurred a few times. CDR3 DNA sequence: TGTGCCAGCATAACTAGCTCCCATGAGCAGTTCTTC. Its protein product is CASITSSHEQFF. This chain uses TRBV5-5 with TRBJ2-1; D is perhaps TRBD2 (6 bases). Germline-derived CDR1 and CDR2 are SGHKS and YYEKEE (reference sequence). The CDR3 contains 12 residues. V was shortened by 6 bases and J by 8 bases, with 12 bases between the two germline ends.

The gene calls are TRBV6-5 and TRBJ2-7; D perhaps matches TRBD1 (5 bases). V was clipped by 2 bases and J by 5 bases, with 13 bases between them. CDR3 length equals 14 residues. Germline assignment: CDR1 MNHEY and CDR2 SVGAGI. The CDR3 DNA sequence: TGTGCCAGCAGTTACACGACAGATAGTAACGAGCAGTACTTC. The encoded protein is CASSYTTDSNEQYF.

This clonotype was counted a single time. The chain couples TRBV20-1 to TRBJ2-2; possibly TRBD2 for D (6 bases). Germline V gives CDR1 DFQATT, CDR2 SNEGSKA (reference sequence). This CDR3 contains 14 residues. The germline V and J ends were trimmed by 3 bases and 5 bases, with 13 bases remaining between them. CDR3 nucleotides: TGCAGTGCTAGTGGAGGGGCGGGGACCGGGGAGCTGTTTTTT. This translates into CSASGGAGTGELFF.

The V and J genes are TRBV7-2 and TRBJ2-1, with D perhaps given as TRBD1 or TRBD2 (5 bases each). CDR3 length: 14 residues. V lost 4 bases to trimming and J lost 3 bases, with 10 bases between them. CDR1 is SGHTA and CDR2 is FQGNSA in the germline V gene. CDR3 protein: CASSSGTYYNEQFF. CDR3 coding DNA: TGTGCCAGCAGCTCCGGGACCTACTACAATGAGCAGTTCTTC.

The chain carries TRBV7-2 and TRBJ2-1; TRBD1 matches 8 bases. The CDR3 loop spans 15 amino acids. V was pared by 2 bases and J by 6 bases, with 6 bases of the junction left unmatched. Germline V gene lookup returns CDR1 SGHTA and CDR2 FQGNSA. The CDR3 bases are TGTGCCAGCAGCTTAAGGCCCACAGGGGGCAATGAGCAGTTCTTC. Protein product: CASSLRPTGGNEQFF.

The rearrangement uses TRBV12-3 or TRBV12-4 and TRBJ1-1; D may be TRBD1 (5 bases). Between the trimmed V and J ends, which lost 1 base and 11 bases, there was a span of 14 bases. This CDR3 spans 13 amino acids. The DNA for the CDR3 is TGTGCCAGCAGTTTAGGGGGGACGGCTGGGGCTTTCTTT. This sequence encodes CASSLGGTAGAFF.

This clonotype was counted a single time. CDR3 amino acids: CASSFRESEQYF. The CDR3, as DNA: TGTGCCAGCAGTTTCAGGGAGTCCGAGCAGTACTTC. This chain uses TRBV7-8 with TRBJ2-7, with D perhaps given as TRBD1 or TRBD2 (5 bases each). Germline V gene lookup returns CDR1 SGHVS and CDR2 FQNEAQ. The CDR3 has 12 residues. Trimming removed 6 bases at V and 6 bases at J, with 12 bases between. The whole variable domain, remainder taken from reference TRBV7-8 and TRBJ2-7, is GAGVSQSPRYKVAKRGQDVALRCDPISGHVSLFWYQQALGQGPEFLTYFQNEAQLDKSGLPSDRFFAERPEGSVSTLKIQRTQQEDSAVYLCASSFRESEQYFGPGTRLTVT.

The chain is built from TRBV20-1 and TRBJ2-6; D may match TRBD1 or TRBD2 (5 bases each). The CDR3 length is 16 residues. Germline CDR1 reads DFQATT; CDR2 reads SNEGSKA (reference sequence). V dropped 2 bases and J dropped 1 base, with 12 bases sitting between them. The CDR3 loop is CSARRGAGSGANVLTF. The CDR3 DNA reads TGCAGTGCTAGAAGAGGGGCCGGTTCTGGGGCCAACGTCCTGACTTTC.

The chain employs TRBV6-5 and TRBJ1-4; a possible D gene is TRBD1 (5 bases). Germline CDR1 MNHEY, CDR2 SVGAGI. The CDR3 length is 16 residues. V lost 2 bases, J lost 0 bases, and 10 bases lay in between. The CDR3, as DNA: TGTGCCAGCAGTTACGGCGGGGCCGCAACTAATGAAAAACTGTTTTTT. Its protein is CASSYGGAATNEKLFF.

The rearrangement uses TRBV4-3 and TRBJ1-2; a possible D gene is TRBD1 (5 bases). The CDR3 is 15 amino acids. V was trimmed by 0 bases and J by 5 bases, leaving 13 bases between them. The germline gives CDR1 LGHNA, CDR2 YSLEER. The CDR3 DNA is TGCGCCAGCAGCCAAGAAGTTTGGCAGGGTTATGGCTACACCTTC. Amino acids: CASSQEVWQGYGYTF.

This clonotype was seen only a few times. The chain joins TRBV6-5 to TRBJ2-1; 9 bases are shared with TRBD2. The trim removed 2 bases at V and 4 bases at J, leaving 9 bases unmatched. The CDR3 runs to 17 residues. CDR1 is MNHEY and CDR2 is SVGAGI in the germline V gene. Here the CDR3 reads CASSYPGGAGGYNEQFF. CDR3 nucleotides: TGTGCCAGCAGTTACCCCGGGGGAGCGGGAGGTTACAATGAGCAGTTCTTC.

The chain is built from TRBV12-3 or TRBV12-4 and TRBJ2-5; D tentatively reads TRBD1 or TRBD2 (6 bases each). The CDR3 extends over 14 amino acids. Trimming shortened V by 7 bases and J by 2 bases, and 14 bases separated the two germline ends. The CDR3 nucleotides read TGTGCCAGCACCCGGGGGCAGAAACAAGAGACCCAGTACTTC. Its translation is CASTRGQKQETQYF.

This clonotype appeared a few times. The chain couples TRBV10-3 to TRBJ2-7; 7 bases are a match to TRBD1. The trim removed 2 bases at V and 2 bases at J, leaving 6 bases unmatched. The CDR3 is 15 residues long. The germline CDR1 and CDR2 sequences are ENHRY and SYGVKD. CDR3 coding DNA: TGTGCCATCAGTGAGCCCGGGGACAGAGCCTACGAGCAGTACTTC. Residues: CAISEPGDRAYEQYF.

Notes on this clonotype: The junction shows a germline mismatch at one end, possibly a read error. This chain connects TRBV3-1 to TRBJ2-1; tentatively, D is TRBD1 or TRBD2 (7 bases each). Germline lookup yields CDR1 LGHDT and CDR2 YNNKEL (reference sequence). CDR3 length: 12 amino acids. DNA for the CDR3: TGTGCCAGCAGCCAAGGGTCAGGGGGAGGGTTCTTT. It is translated as CASSQGSGGGFF.